A single sample is the source of the 14 T cell receptor beta chains below, sequenced in a study of response to subunit inactivated influenza vaccine. Using its own MiXCR run on the RT-PCR reads, TCRdb lists one record per CDR3 protein. Of some 600,000 distinct CDR3 sequences listed, about 14% were seen once; the top ten hold approximately 7.6%. The sample in question was PBMCs from blood, obtained 14 to 15 days before vaccination. These receptors were taken from a man aged 45 to 65 who received an inactivated influenza vaccine.

Only a few counts were recorded for this clonotype. The gene calls are TRBV6-2 or TRBV6-3 and TRBJ2-2, with a weak D call TRBD1 (6 bases). Trimming left V 6 bases short and J 3 bases short, with 23 bases between. Per the germline V gene, CDR1 is MNHEY and CDR2 is SVGEGT. The CDR3 length is 18 residues. Written as DNA, the CDR3 is TGTGCCAGCAGGCCCGGGACAAACCGTCTCGGGGACACCGGGGAGCTGTTTTTT. The encoded protein is CASRPGTNRLGDTGELFF.

This clonotype turned up a few times. This sequence joins TRBV7-9 and TRBJ2-1; no definite D call. The V gene's germline CDR1 is SEHNR and CDR2 FQNEAQ (reference sequence). V shed 0 bases and J shed 8 bases, with 14 bases lying between them. The CDR3 is 15 residues long. The CDR3 spells CASSLARLQSDEQFF. The CDR3 DNA sequence: TGTGCCAGCAGCTTAGCGCGGCTACAAAGCGATGAGCAGTTCTTC.

This rearrangement joins TRBV15 to TRBJ2-2, with TRBD2 as a possible D gene (6 bases). Germline loops: CDR1 LNHNV, CDR2 YYDKDF (reference sequence). V was clipped by 5 bases and J by 4 bases, with 14 bases between them. CDR3 length equals 15 residues. The CDR3 DNA reads as TGTGCCACCAGCCTCGGGACTGCCATCACCGGGGAGCTGTTTTTT. Protein: CATSLGTAITGELFF.

This clonotype was observed a few times. This chain links TRBV7-9 with TRBJ2-3; 8 nucleotides line up with TRBD1. J was trimmed by 4 bases and V by 7 bases; bases with no gene match: 4. The CDR3 length is 13 residues. Germline V gives CDR1 SEHNR, CDR2 FQNEAQ (reference sequence). The CDR3 reads CASTRTGPDTQYF. CDR3 in DNA: TGTGCCAGCACGAGGACAGGGCCAGATACGCAGTATTTT.

Details on this clonotype: One end of the junction is discordant with germline, which a read error may explain. The chain employs TRBV7-7 and TRBJ2-1; no firm D call. CDR1 is SSHAT and CDR2 is FNYEAQ in the germline V gene (reference sequence). The CDR3 totals 17 residues. The CDR3 sequence is CASSAYEPGPLRGEQFF. In DNA form, the CDR3 reads TGTGCTAGCAGCGCCTATGAGCCGGGCCCTCTCCGCGGTGAGCAGTTCTTC. The whole variable domain, remainder taken from reference TRBV7-7 and TRBJ2-1, is GAGVSQSPRYKVTKRGQDVTLRCDPISSHATLYWYQQALGQGPEFLTYFNYEAQPDKSGLPSDRFSAERPEGSISTLTIQRTEQRDSAMYRCASSAYEPGPLRGEQFFGPGTRLTVL.

This clonotype has just a few counts. CDR3 sequence reads: CASSLKVNYGYTF. CDR3 bases: TGTGCCAGCAGTTTGAAGGTGAACTATGGCTACACCTTC. The chain employs TRBV12-3 or TRBV12-4 and TRBJ1-2; D is uncertain. Trimming shortened V by 3 bases and J by 2 bases, and 7 bases separated the two germline ends. This CDR3 comprises 13 residues.

This clonotype was observed a handful of times. The chain combines TRBV29-1 with TRBJ2-7; a weak D match, TRBD1 (6 bases). The CDR3 has 11 residues. The V gene lost 5 bases and the J gene lost 2 bases, with 7 bases spanning the gap. The germline V gene encodes CDR1 SQVTM and CDR2 ANQGSEA. The CDR3 nucleotides read TGCAGCGTTCGACAGGCCTACGAGCAGTACTTC. It codes for CSVRQAYEQYF.

This clonotype was observed a few times. The chain has TRBV5-1 and TRBJ2-2; D not resolved. V lost 2 bases and J 3 bases, leaving 8 bases between the germline ends. The CDR3 runs to 14 residues. Germline CDR1 is SGHRS and CDR2 is YFSETQ. As DNA, the CDR3 is TGCGCCAGCAGCTTCACAGCTCACACCGGGGAGCTGTTTTTT. It encodes CASSFTAHTGELFF.

Many counts were recorded for this clonotype. V usage is TRBV5-1 and J usage is TRBJ2-3, with 7 bases that match TRBD2. With V trimmed by 2 bases and J by 3 bases, 6 bases remained unmatched. This CDR3 has 15 residues. Germline V lookup: CDR1 SGHRS, CDR2 YFSETQ. Written as DNA, the CDR3 is TGCGCCAGCAGCTTCGGCGGGAGAGGGACAGATACGCAGTATTTT. This gives the protein CASSFGGRGTDTQYF.

This clonotype was found a few times. The rearrangement links TRBV2 to TRBJ2-7, with 9 bases that match TRBD1. The CDR3 is 17 amino acids. Trimming at V came to 5 bases and at J to 0 bases, leaving 11 bases not matched to a gene. The germline CDR1 and CDR2 sequences are SNHLY and FYNNEI. CDR3 nucleotides: TGTGCCAGCAGTCGTCCCGGGACAGGGCCCAGCTCCTACGAGCAGTACTTC. This gives the protein CASSRPGTGPSSYEQYF.

The table lists this clonotype with a few counts. Written as DNA, the CDR3 is TGCAGTGCGAGGCGACTAGCGGGGGTAGGTGAGCAGTTCTTC. It is translated as CSARRLAGVGEQFF. The genes are TRBV20-1 and TRBJ2-1; 12 bases line up with TRBD2. The CDR3 loop spans 14 amino acids. V was pared by 6 bases and J by 9 bases, with 9 bases of the junction left unmatched. CDR1 DFQATT and CDR2 SNEGSKA come from the germline V gene (reference sequence).

Comments on this clonotype: Mismatch with germline at one junction end may stem from a read error. The chain couples TRBV7-7 to TRBJ2-3; D possibly matches TRBD1 or TRBD2 (5 bases each). Germline assignment: CDR1 SSHAT and CDR2 FNYEAQ (reference sequence). The CDR3 consists of 14 residues. The CDR3 loop is CASSPIGTAHTQYF. CDR3 bases: TGTGCTAGCAGCCCTATCGGGACCGCACATACGCAGTATTTT.

This rearrangement joins TRBV30 to TRBJ1-2, with D possibly matching TRBD1 (6 bases). The length of the CDR3 is 14 residues. V was shortened by 3 bases and J by 1 base, with 12 bases between the two germline ends. The germline gives CDR1 GTSNPN, CDR2 SVGIG (reference sequence). The CDR3 DNA follows: TGTGCCTGGAGAGCAACAGGGTTTAACTATGGCTACACCTTC. This translates into CAWRATGFNYGYTF.

Only a few counts were recorded for this clonotype. This sequence joins TRBV10-3 and TRBJ2-7; 10 positions match TRBD1. V shed 10 bases, J shed 2 bases, and the junction held 8 bases outside the gene matches. In germline, CDR1 is ENHRY, CDR2 SYGVKD. This CDR3 has 14 residues. The CDR3 coding sequence is TGTGCCACAGGGGGACAGGGGCCAACCTACGAGCAGTACTTC. Protein product: CATGGQGPTYEQYF.